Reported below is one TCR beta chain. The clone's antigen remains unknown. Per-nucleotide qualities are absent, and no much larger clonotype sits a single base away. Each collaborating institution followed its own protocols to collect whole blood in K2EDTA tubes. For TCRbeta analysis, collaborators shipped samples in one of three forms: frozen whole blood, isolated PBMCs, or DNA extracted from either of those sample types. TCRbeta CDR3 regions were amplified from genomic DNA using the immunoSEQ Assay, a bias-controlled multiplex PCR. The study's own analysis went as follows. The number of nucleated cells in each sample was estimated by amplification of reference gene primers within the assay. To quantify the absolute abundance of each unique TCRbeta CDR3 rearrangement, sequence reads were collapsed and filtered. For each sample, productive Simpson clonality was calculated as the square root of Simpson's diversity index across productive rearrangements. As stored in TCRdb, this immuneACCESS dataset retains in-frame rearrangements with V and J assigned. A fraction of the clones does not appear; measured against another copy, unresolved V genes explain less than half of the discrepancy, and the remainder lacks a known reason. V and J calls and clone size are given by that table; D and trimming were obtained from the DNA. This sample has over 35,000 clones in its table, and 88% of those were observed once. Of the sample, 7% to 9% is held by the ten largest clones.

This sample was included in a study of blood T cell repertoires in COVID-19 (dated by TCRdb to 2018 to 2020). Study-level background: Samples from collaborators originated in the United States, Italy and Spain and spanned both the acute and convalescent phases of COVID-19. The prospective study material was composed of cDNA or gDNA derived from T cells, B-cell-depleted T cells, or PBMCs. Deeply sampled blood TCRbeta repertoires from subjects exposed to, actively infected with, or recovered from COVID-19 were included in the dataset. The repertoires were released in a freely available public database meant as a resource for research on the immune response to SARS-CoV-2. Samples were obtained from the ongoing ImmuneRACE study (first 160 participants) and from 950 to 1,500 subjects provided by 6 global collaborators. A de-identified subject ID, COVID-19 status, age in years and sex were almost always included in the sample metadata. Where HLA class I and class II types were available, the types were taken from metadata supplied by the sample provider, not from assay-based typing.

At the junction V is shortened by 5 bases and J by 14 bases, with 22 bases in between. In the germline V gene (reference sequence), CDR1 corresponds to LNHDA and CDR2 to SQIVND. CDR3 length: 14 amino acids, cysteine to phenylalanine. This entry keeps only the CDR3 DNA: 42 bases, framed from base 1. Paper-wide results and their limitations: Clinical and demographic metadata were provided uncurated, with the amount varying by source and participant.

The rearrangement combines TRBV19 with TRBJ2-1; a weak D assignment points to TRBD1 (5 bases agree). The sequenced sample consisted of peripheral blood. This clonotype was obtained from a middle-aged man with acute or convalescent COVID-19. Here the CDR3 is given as CASSWGWKTATEFF. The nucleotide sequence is TGTGCCAGTAGTTGGGGCTGGAAAACTGCAACGGAGTTCTTC.